A single sample gave rise to the 19 T cell receptor beta chains below, sequenced in a study of blood T cell repertoires in COVID-19 (TCRdb year 2020). The library was built by means of the immunoSEQ multiplex PCR assay. TCRdb limited this immuneACCESS table to in-frame rearrangements with V and J called. A share of clones is missing; checked studies link under half to unresolved V genes, and the rest is unexplained. The sample records 150,000 to 200,000 clones, 90% of which are singletons. The ten biggest clones cover around 17% of the sample. Sequencing was performed on peripheral blood. The receptor set was obtained from a man aged 55 to 70 with active or convalescent COVID-19.

V gene TRBV2 combines with J gene TRBJ2-4; 8 nucleotides agree with TRBD1. The V gene's germline CDR1 is SNHLY and CDR2 FYNNEI. The CDR3 extends over 14 amino acids. The V and J ends lost 5 bases and 1 base, in that order; junction bases with no gene match: 1. In DNA, the CDR3 is TGTGCCAGCAGTAGACAGGGGGCCAAAAACATTCAGTACTTC. Translated, it gives CASSRQGAKNIQYF.

In this sample, this clone turned up once. The chain has TRBV3-1 (or the pseudogene TRBV3-2) and TRBJ1-3, with D tentatively TRBD1 (5 bases). The CDR3 length is 16 residues. Germline assignment: CDR1 LGHDT and CDR2 YNNKEL (reference sequence). V lost 3 bases, J lost 4 bases, and 16 bases lay in between. The CDR3: CASSHDWGGMGNTIYF. CDR3 DNA sequence: TGTGCCAGCAGCCATGACTGGGGCGGAATGGGAAACACCATATATTTT.

The genes are TRBV3-1 (or the pseudogene TRBV3-2) and TRBJ1-2; D not resolved. This CDR3 is 13 amino acids long. Trimming pared 4 bases from V and 6 bases from J, leaving 12 bases between. The germline V gene encodes CDR1 LGHDT and CDR2 YNNKEL (reference sequence). This chain's CDR3 is CASSPRRGDGYTF. CDR3 bases: TGTGCCAGCAGCCCCCGCAGAGGCGATGGCTACACCTTC.

The gene calls are TRBV27 and TRBJ1-1; tentatively, D is TRBD1 (6 bases). The CDR3 sequence is 14 residues long. Germline CDR1 MNHEY, CDR2 SMNVEV (reference sequence). The V end was cut by 4 bases, the J end by 0 bases, with 9 bases between. The CDR3 DNA sequence: TGTGCCAGCAGTTACCAGGGGCTGAACACTGAAGCTTTCTTT. It codes for CASSYQGLNTEAFF.

The chain is built from TRBV13 and TRBJ1-1; TRBD1 matches at 7 bases. This CDR3 region has 24 residues. Germline assignment: CDR1 PRHDT and CDR2 FYEKMQ (reference sequence). With V trimmed by 1 base and J by 0 bases, 29 bases remained unmatched. The CDR3 sequence: CASSLALPIPHARGQASMNTEAFF. The CDR3 nucleotides read TGTGCCAGCAGCTTAGCCCTGCCAATCCCACATGCAAGAGGACAGGCCTCTATGAACACTGAAGCTTTCTTT.

The V and J genes are TRBV27 and TRBJ1-4; TRBD1 is a possible D gene (5 bases). Trimming cost V 1 base and J 4 bases, with 10 bases left between them. The V gene's germline CDR1 is MNHEY and CDR2 SMNVEV (reference sequence). This CDR3 is 15 amino acids long. CDR3 nucleotides: TGTGCCAGCAGTTTATTTCAGGGTCATAATGAAAAACTGTTTTTT. This encodes CASSLFQGHNEKLFF.

CDR3 DNA: TGTGCCAGCAGCCAAGGGCATACTAGCGGGAGATCTTTGAATGAGCAGTTCTTC. It specifies CASSQGHTSGRSLNEQFF. The J gene is TRBJ2-1, the V gene TRBV3-1 (or the pseudogene TRBV3-2), with 11 positions matching TRBD2. V lost 1 base, J lost 7 bases, and 12 bases stayed unmatched. The germline CDR1 and CDR2 sequences are LGHDT and YNNKEL (reference sequence). This CDR3 is built from 18 residues.

This clone came up a few times. The chain recombines TRBV5-1 with TRBJ2-7; 8 bases fit TRBD1. The CDR3 spans 14 residues. Germline assignment: CDR1 SGHRS and CDR2 YFSETQ. With 6 bases clipped from V and 0 bases from J, the junction kept 5 bases outside the gene matches. The CDR3, as DNA: TGCGCCAGCACCATTGGGACAGGCTCCTACGAGCAGTACTTC. Residues: CASTIGTGSYEQYF. Together with reference TRBV5-1 and TRBJ2-7, the CDR3 gives the full variable domain: KAGVTQTPRYLIKTRGQQVTLSCSPISGHRSVSWYQQTPGQGLQFLFEYFSETQRNKGNFPGRFSGRQFSNSRSEMNVSTLELGDSALYLCASTIGTGSYEQYFGPGTRLTVT.

The chain joins TRBV5-1 to TRBJ1-3; weak D call: TRBD1 (5 bases). Germline CDR1 reads SGHRS; CDR2 reads YFSETQ. The V gene lost 0 bases and the J gene lost 1 base, with 8 bases spanning the gap. The CDR3 is made up of 15 amino acids. The CDR3 reads CASSLAQGSGNTIYF. Here the CDR3 DNA reads TGCGCCAGCAGCTTGGCCCAGGGTTCTGGAAACACCATATATTTT.

V usage is TRBV19 and J usage is TRBJ1-1; D perhaps matches TRBD1 (6 bases). CDR1 LNHDA and CDR2 SQIVND come from the germline V gene (reference sequence). V was shortened by 6 bases and J by 1 base, with 9 bases between the two germline ends. The CDR3 is 13 residues long. As DNA, the CDR3 is TGTGCCAGTAGCGAACAGGGGAACACTGAAGCTTTCTTT. Encoded protein: CASSEQGNTEAFF. Using reference TRBV19 and TRBJ1-1 for the parts outside the CDR3, the full variable domain is DGGITQSPKYLFRKEGQNVTLSCEQNLNHDAMYWYRQDPGQGLRLIYYSQIVNDFQKGDIAEGYSVSREKKESFPLTVTSAQKNPTAFYLCASSEQGNTEAFFGQGTRLTVV.

The genes are TRBV7-6 and TRBJ2-3; possibly TRBD2 for D (5 bases). The CDR3 runs 16 residues. Germline CDR1 reads SGHVS; CDR2 reads FNYEAQ. Trimming pared 5 bases from V and 4 bases from J, leaving 19 bases between. The CDR3 region has the DNA TGTGCCAGCAGCGTAGGACTTAGAAGCGTGGCAGATACGCAGTATTTT. Protein: CASSVGLRSVADTQYF.

The chain carries TRBV3-1 (or the pseudogene TRBV3-2) and TRBJ1-6, with D perhaps TRBD1 (6 bases). The V end was cut by 4 bases, the J end by 10 bases, with 20 bases between. Germline V gene sequence: CDR1 LGHDT, CDR2 YNNKEL (reference sequence). CDR3 length: 16 amino acids. CDR3 sequence: CASSPTGGLIASPLHF. CDR3 DNA sequence: TGTGCCAGCAGCCCTACGGGGGGCCTGATCGCCTCACCCCTCCACTTT.

The CDR3 is CASSWGQGAFGYTF. The CDR3 DNA follows: TGTGCCAGCAGCTGGGGACAGGGGGCGTTCGGCTACACCTTC. The chain combines TRBV5-5 with TRBJ1-2; 12 nucleotides match TRBD1. With V trimmed by 3 bases and J by 8 bases, 5 bases remained unmatched. The CDR3 runs 14 residues. CDR1 is SGHKS and CDR2 is YYEKEE in the germline V gene (reference sequence). The full variable domain, in which reference TRBV5-5 and TRBJ1-2 provide the parts outside the CDR3, is DAGVTQSPTHLIKTRGQQVTLRCSPISGHKSVSWYQQVLGQGPQFIFQYYEKEERGRGNFPDRFSARQFPNYSSELNVNALLLGDSALYLCASSWGQGAFGYTFGSGTRLTVV.

The chain carries TRBV27 and TRBJ2-1, with D perhaps TRBD1 (5 bases). Germline lookup yields CDR1 MNHEY and CDR2 SMNVEV (reference sequence). This CDR3 has 17 residues. The V end was cut by 2 bases, the J end by 0 bases, with 14 bases between. DNA of the CDR3: TGTGCCAGCAGTTTAAGGCCCTCTAGGGGCTCCTACAATGAGCAGTTCTTC. Translating it yields CASSLRPSRGSYNEQFF.

The chain carries TRBV19 and TRBJ1-2, with 9 bases fitting TRBD1. Looked up from germline, CDR1 is LNHDA and CDR2 is SQIVND (reference sequence). J was trimmed by 5 bases and V by 3 bases; bases with no gene match: 7. This CDR3 is 15 amino acids long. CDR3 protein: CASSIWGTGRYGYTF. The CDR3 nucleotides read TGTGCCAGTAGTATTTGGGGGACAGGGAGGTATGGCTACACCTTC.

This chain connects TRBV19 to TRBJ1-5, with 9 positions matching TRBD1. The CDR3 extends over 16 amino acids. Germline values: CDR1 LNHDA, CDR2 SQIVND (reference sequence). The V gene end was trimmed by 7 bases and the J gene end by 6 bases; junction bases not matched to a gene: 13. This CDR3 is CASNVETGGIVQPQHF. CDR3 bases: TGTGCCAGTAATGTAGAGACAGGGGGAATCGTTCAGCCCCAGCATTTT.

The CDR3 DNA reads TGCGCCAGCAGCCCTGGGACAGGGGGCCGCTATGGCTACACCTTC. It yields the protein CASSPGTGGRYGYTF. This chain uses TRBV5-1 with TRBJ1-2; TRBD1 aligns across 12 bases. The germline V gene encodes CDR1 SGHRS and CDR2 YFSETQ. Losses at the gene ends were 4 bases for V and 4 bases for J; bases not matched to a gene: 5. The CDR3 contains 15 residues. Drawing the rest from reference TRBV5-1 and TRBJ1-2, the complete variable domain is KAGVTQTPRYLIKTRGQQVTLSCSPISGHRSVSWYQQTPGQGLQFLFEYFSETQRNKGNFPGRFSGRQFSNSRSEMNVSTLELGDSALYLCASSPGTGGRYGYTFGSGTRLTVV.

The chain links TRBV5-5 to TRBJ1-2, with no clear D. Trimming removed 4 bases at V and 5 bases at J, with 15 bases between. The CDR3 totals 14 residues. The germline V gene has CDR1 SGHKS and CDR2 YYEKEE (reference sequence). CDR3 nucleotide sequence: TGTGCCAGCAGCCACCCAGCTGGACTATATGGCTACACCTTC. Encoded protein: CASSHPAGLYGYTF.

This rearrangement joins TRBV19 to TRBJ2-5; 8 bases line up with TRBD2. Germline CDR1 LNHDA, CDR2 SQIVND (reference sequence). The CDR3 length is 15 residues. Losses at the gene ends were 4 bases for V and 3 bases for J; bases not matched to a gene: 7. Here the CDR3 reads CASSKGGGTEETQYF. The CDR3 DNA is TGTGCCAGTAGTAAGGGCGGGGGGACCGAAGAGACCCAGTACTTC.